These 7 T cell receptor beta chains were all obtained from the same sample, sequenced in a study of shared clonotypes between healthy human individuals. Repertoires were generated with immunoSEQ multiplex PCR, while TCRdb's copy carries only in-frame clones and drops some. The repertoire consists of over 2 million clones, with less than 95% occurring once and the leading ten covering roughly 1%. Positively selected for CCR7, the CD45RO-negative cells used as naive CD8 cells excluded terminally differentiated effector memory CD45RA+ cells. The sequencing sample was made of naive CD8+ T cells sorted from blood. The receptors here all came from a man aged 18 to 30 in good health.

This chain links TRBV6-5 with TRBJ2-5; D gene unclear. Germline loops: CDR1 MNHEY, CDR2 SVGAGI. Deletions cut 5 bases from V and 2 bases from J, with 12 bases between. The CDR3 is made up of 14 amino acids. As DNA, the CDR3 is TGTGCCAGCAGTGGTGGTGCGGAGCAAGAGACCCAGTACTTC. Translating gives CASSGGAEQETQYF.

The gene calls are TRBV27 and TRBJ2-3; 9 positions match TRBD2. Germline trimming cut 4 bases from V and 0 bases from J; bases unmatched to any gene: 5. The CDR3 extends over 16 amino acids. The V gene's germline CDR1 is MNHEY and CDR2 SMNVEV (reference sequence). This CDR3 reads CASSSLGLASTDTQYF. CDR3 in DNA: TGTGCCAGCAGTTCCTTAGGACTAGCGAGCACAGATACGCAGTATTTT.

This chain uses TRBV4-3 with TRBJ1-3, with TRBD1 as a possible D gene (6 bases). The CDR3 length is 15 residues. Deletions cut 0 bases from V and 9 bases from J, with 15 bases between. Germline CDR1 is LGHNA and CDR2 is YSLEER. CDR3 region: CASSQDGPGAGTIYF. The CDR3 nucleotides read TGCGCCAGCAGCCAAGATGGGCCAGGGGCGGGCACCATATATTTT.

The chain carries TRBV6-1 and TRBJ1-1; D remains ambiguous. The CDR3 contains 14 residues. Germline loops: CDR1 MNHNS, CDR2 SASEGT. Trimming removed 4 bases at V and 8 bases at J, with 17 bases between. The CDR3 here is CASSAPISSMEAFF. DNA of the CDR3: TGTGCCAGCAGTGCCCCCATTTCCTCGATGGAAGCTTTCTTT.

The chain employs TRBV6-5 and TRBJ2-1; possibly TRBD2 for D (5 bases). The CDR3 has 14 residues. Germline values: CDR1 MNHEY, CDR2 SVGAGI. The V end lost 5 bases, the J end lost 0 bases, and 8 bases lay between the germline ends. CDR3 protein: CASSRTPSYNEQFF. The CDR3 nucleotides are TGTGCCAGCAGTCGGACTCCCTCCTACAATGAGCAGTTCTTC.

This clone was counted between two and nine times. The DNA of the CDR3 is TGTGCCAGTAGTATTGTAACAGGGTCGACTGGCTACACCTTC. Translated: CASSIVTGSTGYTF. The genes are TRBV19 and TRBJ1-2; perhaps TRBD1 as D (6 bases). CDR1 LNHDA and CDR2 SQIVND come from the germline V gene (reference sequence). This CDR3 contains 14 residues. V was clipped by 3 bases and J by 7 bases, with 15 bases between them.

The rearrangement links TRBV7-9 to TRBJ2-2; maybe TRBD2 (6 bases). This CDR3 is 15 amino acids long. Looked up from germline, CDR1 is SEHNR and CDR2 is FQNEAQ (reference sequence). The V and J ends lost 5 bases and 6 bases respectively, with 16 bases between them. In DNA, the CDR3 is TGTGCCAGCAGCCCACCGCTTAGCGGCTCCGGGGAGCTGTTTTTT. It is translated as CASSPPLSGSGELFF.